This TCR beta chain was retrieved from a study of cytomegalovirus exposure and HLA in healthy donors. Losses at the gene ends were 4 bases for V and 3 bases for J; bases not matched to a gene: 3. Germline CDR1 and CDR2: SGHNT and YYREEE (reference sequence). The length of the CDR3 is 14 residues. Primers: 60 Vbeta forward and 13 Jbeta reverse. Measured with immunoSEQ multiplex PCR; TCRdb has only the in-frame clones, and not every one. Of roughly 100,000 clones in the sample, approximately 77% were seen once. Sequencing used PBMCs. The chain uses TRBV5-4 and TRBJ2-7; TRBD1 agrees at 11 bases. The source is a woman aged 40 to 50 in good health and CMV-seronegative. The CDR3 DNA reads TGTGCCAGCAGCGTGGGACAGGGGGTCTACGAGCAGTACTTC. Amino acids: CASSVGQGVYEQYF.